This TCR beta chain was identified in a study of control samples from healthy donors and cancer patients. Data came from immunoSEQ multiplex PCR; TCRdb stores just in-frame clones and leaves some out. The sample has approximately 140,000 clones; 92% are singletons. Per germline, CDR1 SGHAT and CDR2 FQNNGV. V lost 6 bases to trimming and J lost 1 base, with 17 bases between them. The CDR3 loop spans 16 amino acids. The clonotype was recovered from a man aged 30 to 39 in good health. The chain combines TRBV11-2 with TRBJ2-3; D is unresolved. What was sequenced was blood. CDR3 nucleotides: TGTGCCAGCAGTCTAACCCTCTCGACTGGCACAGATACGCAGTATTTT. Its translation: CASSLTLSTGTDTQYF.